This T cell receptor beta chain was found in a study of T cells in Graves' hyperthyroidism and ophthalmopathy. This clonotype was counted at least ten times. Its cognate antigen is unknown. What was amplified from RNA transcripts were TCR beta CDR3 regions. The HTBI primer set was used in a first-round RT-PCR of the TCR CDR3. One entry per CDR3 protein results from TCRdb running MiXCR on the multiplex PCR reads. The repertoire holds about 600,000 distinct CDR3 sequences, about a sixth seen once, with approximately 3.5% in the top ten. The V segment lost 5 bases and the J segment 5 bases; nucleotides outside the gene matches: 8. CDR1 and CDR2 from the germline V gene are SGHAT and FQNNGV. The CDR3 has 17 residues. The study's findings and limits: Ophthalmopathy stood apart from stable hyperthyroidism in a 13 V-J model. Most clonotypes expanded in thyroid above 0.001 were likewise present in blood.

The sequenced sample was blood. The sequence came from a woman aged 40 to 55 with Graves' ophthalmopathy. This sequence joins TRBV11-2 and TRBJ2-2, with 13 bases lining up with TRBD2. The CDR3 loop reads CASSPPTGLAGTGELFF. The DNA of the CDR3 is TGTGCCAGCAGCCCCCCGACGGGACTAGCGGGGACCGGGGAGCTGTTTTTT.